Listed below are T cell receptor beta chains from one sample, sequenced in a study of shared clonotypes between healthy human individuals. TCRdb's copy holds only in-frame clones and misses some; the assay was immunoSEQ multiplex PCR. The sample lists approximately 2.5 million clones; more than 90% were seen once. The sample was naive CD4+ T cells sorted from blood. These receptors originate from a man aged 18 to 29 in good health. CDR3s include the opening cysteine and the closing phenylalanine or tryptophan. The D gene is left open where the match is weak. Clone size, where shown, is once, few, many, or a class for clones that have expanded.

>TRBJ2-3|.|TRBV5-1|TRBD1
CASSLSSGTGFTIFTPSTDTQYF
TGCGCCAGCAGCTTATCTTCCGGGACAGGTTTCACTATCTTTACCCCAAGCACAGATACGCAGTATTTT
>TRBJ1-6|.|TRBV2|TRBD1
CASRQGVNSPLHF
TGTGCCAGCAGACAGGGGGTTAATTCACCCCTCCACTTT
>TRBJ1-1|.|TRBV6-6|.
CASSGALGGAFF
TGTGCCAGCAGTGGAGCCTTGGGGGGGGCTTTCTTT
>TRBJ2-3|.|TRBV7-9|TRBD2
CASSFGLADTDTQYF
TGTGCCAGCAGTTTCGGACTAGCGGATACAGATACGCAGTATTTT
>TRBJ1-5|.|TRBV5-6|TRBD1
CASSWGQGSNQPQHF
TGTGCCAGCAGCTGGGGACAGGGCAGCAATCAGCCCCAGCATTTT
>TRBJ1-4|.|TRBV7-6|.
CASSLGRFNEKLFF
TGTGCCAGCAGCCTGGGACGGTTTAATGAAAAACTGTTTTTT
>TRBJ2-7|.|TRBV5-4|.
CASSLIVQTNSYEQYF
TGTGCCAGCAGCTTGATAGTCCAGACCAACTCCTACGAGCAGTACTTC
>TRBJ1-5|.|TRBV19|TRBD1
CASSIRTGTGDTQPQHF
TGTGCCAGTAGTATCAGAACCGGGACAGGGGATACTCAGCCCCAGCATTTT
>TRBJ1-1|.|TRBV30|TRBD1
CAWSHTTGSAYTEAFF
TGTGCCTGGAGTCACACGACAGGGTCGGCGTACACTGAAGCTTTCTTT
>TRBJ1-2|.|TRBV30|.
CAWSVNYGYTF
TGTGCCTGGAGTGTCAACTATGGCTACACCTTC
>TRBJ1-1|.|TRBV6-5|.
CASSTDLWNTEAFF
TGTGCCAGCAGTACGGACCTTTGGAACACTGAAGCTTTCTTT
>TRBJ2-7|.|TRBV5-1|.
CASSLEPGDSYEQYF
TGCGCCAGCAGCTTGGAACCAGGGGACTCCTACGAGCAGTACTTC
>TRBJ2-1|.|TRBV5-1|TRBD1
CASSLVSGGSYNEQFF
TGCGCCAGCAGCTTGGTTTCAGGGGGCTCCTACAATGAGCAGTTCTTC
>TRBJ1-1|.|TRBV7-9|.
CASSLGPASGTEAFF
TGTGCCAGCAGCTTAGGTCCGGCCTCGGGCACTGAAGCTTTCTTT
>TRBJ1-4|.|TRBV5-8|.
CASTRGVLNEKLFF
TGTGCCAGCACCCGGGGGGTCTTAAATGAAAAACTGTTTTTT
>TRBJ1-1|.|TRBV5-1|.
CASSLSGPDTEAFF
TGCGCCAGCAGCTTGTCGGGACCTGACACTGAAGCTTTCTTT
>TRBJ1-3|.|TRBV5-1|.
CASSTRGLAGNTIYF
TGCGCCAGCAGCACCAGGGGCCTCGCTGGAAACACCATATATTTT
>TRBJ2-2|.|TRBV27|TRBD1
CASNPDTGTVTGELFF
TGTGCCAGCAATCCAGACACCGGGACAGTCACCGGGGAGCTGTTTTTT
>TRBJ2-7|few|TRBV7-9|.
CASSLVPGGLDEQYF
TGTGCCAGCAGCCTCGTGCCAGGGGGGTTGGACGAGCAGTACTTC
>TRBJ1-6|.|TRBV27|TRBD1
CASSSGTGASNSPLHF
TGTGCCAGCAGCTCCGGGACAGGGGCAAGCAATTCACCCCTCCACTTT
>TRBJ2-5|.|TRBV18|.
CASSPLVQETQYF
TGTGCCAGCTCACCACTAGTTCAAGAGACCCAGTACTTC
>TRBJ2-2|.|TRBV10-3|.
CAISAGSSGTGELFF
TGTGCCATCAGTGCCGGGAGTAGTGGCACCGGGGAGCTGTTTTTT
>TRBJ2-5|.|TRBV9|.
CASSQRTRGETQYF
TGTGCCAGCAGCCAACGGACCAGAGGGGAGACCCAGTACTTC